Listed below are T cell receptor beta chains from one sample, sequenced in a study of Graves' ophthalmopathy and Graves' hyperthyroidism. TCRdb reanalysed the multiplex PCR reads using MiXCR and keeps one entry per CDR3 protein. The sample carries hundreds of thousands of distinct CDR3 sequences, roughly 21% recorded once. The sequenced material came from peripheral blood. These receptors all come from a young woman with stable Graves' hyperthyroidism. Both conserved end residues are part of each CDR3. The D gene is left open where the match is weak. Size is omitted from some rows. Given values are once, few, many or a class for expanded clones.

D gene: -
J gene: TRBJ2-2
V gene: TRBV12-3/TRBV12-4
clone size: many
CDR3 length: 15
CDR3 protein: CASRSRGGRTGELFF
CDR3 DNA: TGTGCCAGCAGGTCAAGGGGGGGTCGGACCGGGGAGCTGTTTTTT

D gene: -
J gene: TRBJ1-1
V gene: TRBV3-1
clone size: -
CDR3 length: 12
CDR3 protein: CASSQGRTEAFF
CDR3 DNA: TGTGCCAGCAGCCAAGGGAGGACTGAAGCTTTCTTT

D gene: -
J gene: TRBJ1-1
V gene: TRBV10-3
clone size: many
CDR3 length: 15
CDR3 protein: CAISETRGGNTEAFF
CDR3 DNA: TGTGCCATCAGTGAGACCAGGGGTGGGAACACTGAAGCTTTCTTT

D gene: -
J gene: TRBJ1-2
V gene: TRBV2
clone size: many
CDR3 length: 15
CDR3 protein: CASSLTPSGDYGYTF
CDR3 DNA: TGTGCCAGCAGTCTTACCCCGTCGGGAGACTATGGCTACACCTTC

D gene: -
J gene: TRBJ1-1
V gene: TRBV2
clone size: many
CDR3 length: 11
CDR3 protein: CASREEIEAFF
CDR3 DNA: TGTGCCAGCAGGGAAGAAATTGAAGCTTTCTTT

D gene: -
J gene: TRBJ1-2
V gene: TRBV12-3/TRBV12-4
clone size: many
CDR3 length: 13
CDR3 protein: CASSLSLQNGYTF
CDR3 DNA: TGTGCCAGCAGTTTGTCATTGCAAAATGGCTACACCTTC

D gene: -
J gene: TRBJ1-2
V gene: TRBV6-5
clone size: few
CDR3 length: 13
CDR3 protein: CASTSQGSYGYTF
CDR3 DNA: TGTGCCAGCACTTCACAGGGTTCCTATGGCTACACCTTC

D gene: -
J gene: TRBJ2-7
V gene: TRBV3-1
clone size: few
CDR3 length: 13
CDR3 protein: CASSQVGMGEQYF
CDR3 DNA: TGTGCCAGCAGCCAAGTCGGCATGGGCGAGCAGTACTTC

D gene: -
J gene: TRBJ1-1
V gene: TRBV6-1
clone size: many
CDR3 length: 13
CDR3 protein: CASIPGGRTEAFF
CDR3 DNA: TGTGCCAGCATACCTGGGGGTAGGACTGAAGCTTTCTTT

D gene: TRBD1
J gene: TRBJ1-1
V gene: TRBV11-3
clone size: few
CDR3 length: 15
CDR3 protein: CASSATGTAGTEAFF
CDR3 DNA: TGTGCCAGCAGCGCCACCGGGACAGCGGGGACTGAAGCTTTCTTT

D gene: TRBD1
J gene: TRBJ1-6
V gene: TRBV12-3/TRBV12-4
clone size: many
CDR3 length: 15
CDR3 protein: CASSLGQGHNSPLHF
CDR3 DNA: TGTGCCAGCAGTTTAGGACAGGGGCATAATTCACCCCTCCACTTT

D gene: -
J gene: TRBJ2-7
V gene: TRBV6-1
clone size: -
CDR3 length: 15
CDR3 protein: CASSELGISVDEQYF
CDR3 DNA: TGTGCCAGCAGTGAACTGGGTATAAGCGTAGACGAGCAGTACTTC

D gene: -
J gene: TRBJ2-7
V gene: TRBV7-9
clone size: many
CDR3 length: 14
CDR3 protein: CASSSSAFSYEQYF
CDR3 DNA: TGTGCCAGCAGCTCTAGCGCATTCTCCTACGAGCAGTACTTC

D gene: -
J gene: TRBJ1-2
V gene: TRBV6-5
clone size: -
CDR3 length: 14
CDR3 protein: CASSLTGPNYGYTF
CDR3 DNA: TGTGCCAGCAGTTTGACAGGCCCAAACTATGGCTACACCTTC

D gene: -
J gene: TRBJ2-2
V gene: TRBV28
clone size: -
CDR3 length: 14
CDR3 protein: CASRPAGWYGELFF
CDR3 DNA: TGTGCCAGCAGGCCCGCGGGATGGTACGGGGAGCTGTTTTTT

D gene: TRBD1
J gene: TRBJ1-1
V gene: TRBV12-3/TRBV12-4
clone size: -
CDR3 length: 16
CDR3 protein: CASSPGRGRPNTEAFF
CDR3 DNA: TGTGCCAGCAGCCCCGGCAGGGGGCGTCCGAACACTGAAGCTTTCTTT

D gene: TRBD1
J gene: TRBJ2-2
V gene: TRBV6-1
clone size: few
CDR3 length: 16
CDR3 protein: CASKQGVWANTGELFF
CDR3 DNA: TGTGCCAGCAAACAGGGGGTGTGGGCGAACACCGGGGAGCTGTTTTTT

D gene: -
J gene: TRBJ1-1
V gene: TRBV19
clone size: many
CDR3 length: 14
CDR3 protein: CASSISPANTEAFF
CDR3 DNA: TGTGCCAGTAGTATAAGTCCGGCGAACACTGAAGCTTTCTTT

D gene: -
J gene: TRBJ1-5
V gene: TRBV15
clone size: many
CDR3 length: 15
CDR3 protein: CATSTTGRVAQPQHF
CDR3 DNA: TGTGCCACCAGCACAACCGGGAGAGTAGCTCAGCCCCAGCATTTT

D gene: -
J gene: TRBJ2-7
V gene: TRBV15
clone size: many
CDR3 length: 13
CDR3 protein: CATSTRDGYEQYF
CDR3 DNA: TGTGCCACCAGCACCAGGGACGGTTACGAGCAGTACTTC

D gene: -
J gene: TRBJ2-5
V gene: TRBV7-2
clone size: many
CDR3 length: 14
CDR3 protein: CASSLVGGPETQYF
CDR3 DNA: TGTGCCAGCAGCTTAGTCGGCGGACCGGAGACCCAGTACTTC

D gene: TRBD2
J gene: TRBJ2-5
V gene: TRBV28
clone size: many
CDR3 length: 17
CDR3 protein: CASSFDPAGGWVETQYF
CDR3 DNA: TGTGCCAGCAGTTTTGACCCGGCGGGAGGGTGGGTAGAGACCCAGTACTTC

D gene: -
J gene: TRBJ2-5
V gene: TRBV10-3
clone size: many
CDR3 length: 16
CDR3 protein: CAIGVWRGRNKETQYF
CDR3 DNA: TGTGCCATCGGCGTGTGGCGGGGGCGCAATAAAGAGACCCAGTACTTC

D gene: -
J gene: TRBJ1-5
V gene: TRBV12-3/TRBV12-4
clone size: many
CDR3 length: 14
CDR3 protein: CASSFSYSNQPRHF
CDR3 DNA: TGTGCCAGCAGTTTTTCTTATAGCAATCAGCCCCGGCATTTT

D gene: TRBD1
J gene: TRBJ2-7
V gene: TRBV18
clone size: once
CDR3 length: 14
CDR3 protein: CASSGQGALLEQYF
CDR3 DNA: TGTGCCAGCTCAGGACAGGGGGCGCTTCTCGAGCAGTACTTC

D gene: -
J gene: TRBJ1-2
V gene: TRBV28
clone size: -
CDR3 length: 13
CDR3 protein: CASNRGRTYGYTF
CDR3 DNA: TGTGCCAGCAATAGAGGCAGGACCTATGGCTACACCTTC

D gene: TRBD1
J gene: TRBJ2-7
V gene: TRBV16
clone size: many
CDR3 length: 15
CDR3 protein: CASSRSTGGFNEQYF
CDR3 DNA: TGTGCCAGCAGCCGGTCGACAGGGGGCTTTAACGAGCAGTACTTC

D gene: -
J gene: TRBJ1-1
V gene: TRBV6-5
clone size: many
CDR3 length: 14
CDR3 protein: CASSPNQVNTEAFF
CDR3 DNA: TGTGCCAGCAGTCCAAATCAGGTGAACACTGAAGCTTTCTTT

D gene: TRBD1
J gene: TRBJ2-7
V gene: TRBV6-1
clone size: -
CDR3 length: 16
CDR3 protein: CASSEALGAGGSEQYF
CDR3 DNA: TGTGCCAGCAGTGAAGCGCTGGGGGCAGGGGGTTCCGAGCAGTACTTC

D gene: TRBD1
J gene: TRBJ1-5
V gene: TRBV20-1
clone size: many
CDR3 length: 15
CDR3 protein: CSARVVKDRIAPQHF
CDR3 DNA: TGCAGTGCTAGAGTGGTGAAGGACAGGATAGCGCCCCAGCATTTT

D gene: -
J gene: TRBJ2-2
V gene: TRBV19
clone size: few
CDR3 length: 16
CDR3 protein: CASMGGAATNTGELFF
CDR3 DNA: TGTGCCAGTATGGGTGGGGCAGCTACGAACACCGGGGAGCTGTTTTTT

D gene: TRBD2
J gene: TRBJ2-2
V gene: TRBV12-3/TRBV12-4
clone size: many
CDR3 length: 16
CDR3 protein: CASSLGLAASTGELFF
CDR3 DNA: TGTGCCAGCAGTTTAGGACTAGCGGCTAGCACCGGGGAGCTGTTTTTT

D gene: -
J gene: TRBJ1-2
V gene: TRBV6-5
clone size: -
CDR3 length: 15
CDR3 protein: CASSYSEDSKGGYTF
CDR3 DNA: TGTGCCAGCAGTTACTCGGAGGACAGTAAGGGTGGCTACACCTTC

D gene: TRBD1
J gene: TRBJ1-1
V gene: TRBV20-1
clone size: -
CDR3 length: 14
CDR3 protein: CSAIPGQGHTEAFF
CDR3 DNA: TGCAGTGCTATTCCGGGACAGGGGCACACTGAAGCTTTCTTT

D gene: TRBD1
J gene: TRBJ2-4
V gene: TRBV28
clone size: many
CDR3 length: 16
CDR3 protein: CASSLRTGRAKNIQYF
CDR3 DNA: TGTGCCAGCAGTTTAAGGACAGGGCGAGCCAAAAACATTCAGTACTTC

D gene: TRBD1
J gene: TRBJ2-4
V gene: TRBV10-1
clone size: many
CDR3 length: 14
CDR3 protein: CASSDGDRENIQYF
CDR3 DNA: TGCGCCAGCAGTGATGGGGACAGGGAGAACATTCAGTACTTC

D gene: TRBD2
J gene: TRBJ2-2
V gene: TRBV5-1
clone size: many
CDR3 length: 16
CDR3 protein: CASSLERTRGGGELFF
CDR3 DNA: TGCGCCAGCAGCTTGGAACGGACTAGAGGAGGCGGGGAGCTGTTTTTT

D gene: -
J gene: TRBJ1-5
V gene: TRBV6-2/TRBV6-3
clone size: few
CDR3 length: 18
CDR3 protein: CASKKVGYSARSNQPQHF
CDR3 DNA: TGTGCCAGCAAAAAAGTCGGGTATTCGGCTCGAAGCAATCAGCCCCAGCATTTT

D gene: TRBD1
J gene: TRBJ2-2
V gene: TRBV12-3/TRBV12-4
clone size: many
CDR3 length: 16
CDR3 protein: CASSFGGTGVRGELFF
CDR3 DNA: TGTGCCAGCAGTTTTGGTGGGACAGGGGTCAGGGGGGAGCTGTTTTTT

D gene: -
J gene: TRBJ2-2
V gene: TRBV10-3
clone size: many
CDR3 length: 15
CDR3 protein: CAISESRVDTGELFF
CDR3 DNA: TGTGCCATCAGTGAGTCCAGGGTCGACACCGGGGAGCTGTTTTTT